This TCR beta chain was obtained from a study of blood T cell repertoires in COVID-19. Turning to the study itself: Spain, Italy and the United States supplied samples that represented acute and convalescent COVID-19.

Original analysis: Estimation of nucleated cell counts relied on the amplification of reference gene primers. Some clones are missing from TCRdb's copy, which holds only in-frame ones; the method was immunoSEQ multiplex PCR. That table supplies the V and J calls and clone size; D and trimming were determined from the DNA. The sample shows 180,000 or so clones, 89% of them seen only once. The cohort comprised adults aged roughly 18 to 95 years residing in 20 to 30 US areas. Clinical history as reported by participants underpinned cohort assignment. The source is a middle-aged woman with acute COVID-19. The sample was PBMCs or T cells enriched from blood (not recorded which).

This CDR3 is CASIASGGTGELFF. In DNA form, the CDR3 reads TGTGCCAGTATAGCTAGCGGGGGAACCGGGGAGCTGTTTTTT. This chain uses TRBV19 with TRBJ2-2; TRBD2 aligns across 10 bases. Germline values: CDR1 LNHDA, CDR2 SQIVND (reference sequence). V lost 7 bases and J lost 5; bases outside the gene matches: 4. The CDR3 loop spans 14 amino acids.